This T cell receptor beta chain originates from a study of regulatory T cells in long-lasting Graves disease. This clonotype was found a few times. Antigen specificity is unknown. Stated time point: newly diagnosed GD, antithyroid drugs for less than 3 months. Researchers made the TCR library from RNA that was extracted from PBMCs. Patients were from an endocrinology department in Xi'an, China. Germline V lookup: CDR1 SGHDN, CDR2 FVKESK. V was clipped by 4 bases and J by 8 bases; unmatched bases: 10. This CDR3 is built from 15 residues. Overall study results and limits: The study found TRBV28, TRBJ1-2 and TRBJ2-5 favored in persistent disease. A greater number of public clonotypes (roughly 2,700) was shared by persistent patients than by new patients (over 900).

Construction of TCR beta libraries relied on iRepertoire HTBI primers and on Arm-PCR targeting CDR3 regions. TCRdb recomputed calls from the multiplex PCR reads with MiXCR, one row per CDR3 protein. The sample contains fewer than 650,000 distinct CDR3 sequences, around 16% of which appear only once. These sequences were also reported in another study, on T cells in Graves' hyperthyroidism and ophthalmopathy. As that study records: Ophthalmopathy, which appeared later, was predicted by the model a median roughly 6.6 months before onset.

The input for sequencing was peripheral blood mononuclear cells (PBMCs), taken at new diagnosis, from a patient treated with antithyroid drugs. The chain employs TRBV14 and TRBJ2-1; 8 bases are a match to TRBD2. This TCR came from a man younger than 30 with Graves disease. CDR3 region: CASSPLAGSFDEQFF. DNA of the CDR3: TGTGCCAGCAGCCCTTTAGCGGGGTCCTTCGATGAGCAGTTCTTC.